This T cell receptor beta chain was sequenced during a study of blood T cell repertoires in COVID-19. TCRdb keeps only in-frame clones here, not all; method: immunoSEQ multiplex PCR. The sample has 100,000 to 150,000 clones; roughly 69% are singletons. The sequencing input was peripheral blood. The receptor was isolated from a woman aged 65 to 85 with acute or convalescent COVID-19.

The CDR3 protein is CASSSQIRGQGAWETQYF. CDR3 coding DNA: TGTGCCAGCAGCTCGCAGATCCGCGGACAGGGGGCCTGGGAGACCCAGTACTTC. This rearrangement joins TRBV11-2 to TRBJ2-5, with 11 nucleotides matching TRBD1. This CDR3 contains 18 residues. Trimming cost V 4 bases and J 5 bases; bases outside gene matches: 15. Germline V gives CDR1 SGHAT, CDR2 FQNNGV.